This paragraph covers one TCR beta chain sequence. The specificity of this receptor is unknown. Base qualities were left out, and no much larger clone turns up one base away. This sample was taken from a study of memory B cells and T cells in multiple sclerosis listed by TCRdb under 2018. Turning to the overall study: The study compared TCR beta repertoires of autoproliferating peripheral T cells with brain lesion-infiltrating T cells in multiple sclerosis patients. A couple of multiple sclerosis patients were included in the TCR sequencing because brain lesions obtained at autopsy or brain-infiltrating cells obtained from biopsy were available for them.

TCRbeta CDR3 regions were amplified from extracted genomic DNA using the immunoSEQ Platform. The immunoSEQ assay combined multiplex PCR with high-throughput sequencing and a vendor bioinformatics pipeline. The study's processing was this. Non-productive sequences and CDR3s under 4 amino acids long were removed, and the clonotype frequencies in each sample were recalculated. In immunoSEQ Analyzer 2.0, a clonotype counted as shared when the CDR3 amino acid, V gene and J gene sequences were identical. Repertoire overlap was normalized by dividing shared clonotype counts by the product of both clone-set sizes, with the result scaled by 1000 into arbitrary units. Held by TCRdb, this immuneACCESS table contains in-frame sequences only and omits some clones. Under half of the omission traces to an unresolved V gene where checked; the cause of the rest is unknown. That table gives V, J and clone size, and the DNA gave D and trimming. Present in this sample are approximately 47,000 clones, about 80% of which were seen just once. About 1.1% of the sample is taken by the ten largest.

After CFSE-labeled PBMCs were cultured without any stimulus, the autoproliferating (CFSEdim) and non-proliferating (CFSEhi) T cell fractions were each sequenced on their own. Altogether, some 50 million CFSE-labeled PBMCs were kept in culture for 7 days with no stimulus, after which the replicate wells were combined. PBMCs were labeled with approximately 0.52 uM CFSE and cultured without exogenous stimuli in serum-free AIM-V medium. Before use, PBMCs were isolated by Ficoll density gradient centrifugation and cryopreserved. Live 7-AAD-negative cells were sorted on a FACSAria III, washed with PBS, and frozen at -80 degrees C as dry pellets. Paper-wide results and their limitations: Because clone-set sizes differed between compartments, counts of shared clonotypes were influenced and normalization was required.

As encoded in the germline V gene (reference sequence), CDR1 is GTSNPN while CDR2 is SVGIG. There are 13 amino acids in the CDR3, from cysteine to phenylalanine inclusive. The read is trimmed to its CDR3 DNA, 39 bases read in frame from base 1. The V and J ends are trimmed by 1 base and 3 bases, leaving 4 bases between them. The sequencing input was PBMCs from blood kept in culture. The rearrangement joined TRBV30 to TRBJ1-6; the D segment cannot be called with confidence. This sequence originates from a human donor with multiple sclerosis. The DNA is TGTGCCTGGAGTGGGGGCTATAATTCACCCCTCCACTTT. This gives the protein CAWSGGYNSPLHF.